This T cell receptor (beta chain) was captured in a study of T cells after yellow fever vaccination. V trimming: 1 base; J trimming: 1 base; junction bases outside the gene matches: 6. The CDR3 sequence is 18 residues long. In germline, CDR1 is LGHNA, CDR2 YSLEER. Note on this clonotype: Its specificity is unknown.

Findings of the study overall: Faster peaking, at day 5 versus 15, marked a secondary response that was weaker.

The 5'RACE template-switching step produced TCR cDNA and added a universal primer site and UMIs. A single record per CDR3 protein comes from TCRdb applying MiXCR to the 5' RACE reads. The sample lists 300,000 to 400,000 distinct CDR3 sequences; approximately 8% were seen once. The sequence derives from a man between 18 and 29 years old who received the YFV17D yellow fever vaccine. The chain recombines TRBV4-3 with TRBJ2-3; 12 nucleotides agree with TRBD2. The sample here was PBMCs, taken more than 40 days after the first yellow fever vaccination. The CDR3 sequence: CASSQAGTSGPRTDTQYF. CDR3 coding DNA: TGCGCCAGCAGCCAAGCCGGGACTAGCGGGCCGCGCACAGATACGCAGTATTTT.